The source of this TCR beta chain is a study of T cells expressing NK-cell markers. Whole-study context: Sequenced donors, eight in total, included seven who were HCMV-seropositive and one who was seronegative.

Germline assignment: CDR1 KGHDR and CDR2 SFDVKD. The CDR3 length is 17 residues. With respect to this clonotype: Its antigen is currently unknown.

Study-wide results and limits: The CD3+CD56-NKG2C+ fraction was also led by these clonotypes in a handful of donors.

A 5'RACE template switching approach incorporating UMIs was used to make TCR beta cDNA. TCRdb derives one entry per CDR3 protein from the 5' RACE reads, leaving out DNA. Its listing shows 130,000 to 150,000 distinct CDR3 sequences. The receptor comes from a man between 18 and 35 years old in good health. The V call is TRBV24-1, the J call TRBJ2-2; TCRdb selects TRBD2, and the lack of DNA leaves this call unchecked. Specimen: blood T cells: a sorted CD56 or NKG2C T cell subset, CD4+ or CD8+ T cells, or bulk PBMC T cells (not recorded which). The chain's CDR3 is CATSDPGLAGGPGELFF.